One sample yielded the 8 T cell receptor beta chains listed below, sequenced in a study of T cells in Graves' hyperthyroidism and ophthalmopathy. Template material for amplifying TCR beta CDR3 regions consisted of RNA transcripts. In the first-round RT-PCR of the TCR CDR3, the HTBI primer set was used. TCRdb called the multiplex PCR reads again in MiXCR, with one record for every CDR3 protein. The profile shows hundreds of thousands of distinct CDR3 sequences, approximately 14% of them singletons. The sequenced sample consisted of blood. The source is a woman aged 18-29 years with Graves' hyperthyroidism.

In this sample, this clonotype turned up many times. This chain connects TRBV20-1 to TRBJ2-7; D perhaps matches TRBD2 (6 bases). Germline V gene sequence: CDR1 DFQATT, CDR2 SNEGSKA (reference sequence). This CDR3 spans 13 amino acids. With 4 bases removed from V and 5 bases from J, the gap between germline ends came to 15 bases. The CDR3 bases are TGCAGTGCTACGGTCTCATGGGAGGACGAGCAGTACTTC. Translating gives CSATVSWEDEQYF.

This clonotype was seen a few times. The chain links TRBV27 to TRBJ2-7, with D possibly TRBD1 on 6 matching bases. Germline V gene sequence: CDR1 MNHEY, CDR2 SMNVEV (reference sequence). The CDR3 covers 14 residues. V lost 6 bases and J lost 3, with 15 bases in between. Here the CDR3 DNA reads TGTGCCAGCAGCCTCAGCACAGGGAACTACGAGCAGTACTTC. As protein: CASSLSTGNYEQYF.

This clonotype was observed a few times. The rearrangement links TRBV7-3 to TRBJ1-1; no definite D call. CDR1 and CDR2 from the germline V gene are SGHTA and FQGTGA. The CDR3 covers 14 residues. V shed 5 bases and J shed 5 bases, with 15 bases lying between them. In DNA form, the CDR3 reads TGTGCCAGCAGCCCCCTCGGACCTGAGACTGAAGCTTTCTTT. This codes for CASSPLGPETEAFF.

As to this clonotype: A much larger clone is a single base away; this may be a read error. The genes are TRBV12-3 or TRBV12-4 and TRBJ2-7, with TRBD1 identical over 8 bases. The CDR3 loop spans 16 amino acids. The CDR3 is CAGSLAVGQGAHEQYF. DNA for the CDR3: TGTGCCGGCAGTTTAGCGGTTGGGCAGGGGGCACACGAGCAGTACTTC.

In DNA form, the CDR3 reads TGTGCCAGCAGGATCCGGGACAGGGCAAACACAGATACGCAGTATTTT. Its protein product is CASRIRDRANTDTQYF. This chain links TRBV2 with TRBJ2-3, with 9 bases that match TRBD1. V was clipped by 6 bases and J by 2 bases; unmatched bases: 9. In germline, CDR1 is SNHLY, CDR2 FYNNEI. This CDR3 contains 16 residues.

The chain employs TRBV10-2 and TRBJ2-5, with D perhaps matching TRBD2 (5 bases). Between the trimmed V and J ends, which lost 3 bases and 4 bases, there was a span of 15 bases. Germline V lookup: CDR1 WSHSY, CDR2 SAAADI. This CDR3 is 15 amino acids long. CDR3 nucleotide sequence: TGCGCCAGCAGTGAATATGTGGACTTGAGAGAGACCCAGTACTTC. Encoded protein: CASSEYVDLRETQYF.

This clonotype showed up just a few times. The chain recombines TRBV7-2 with TRBJ1-2; TRBD1 might be the D (5 bases). The CDR3 is 15 residues long. Deletions cut 4 bases from V and 4 bases from J, with 16 bases between. Looked up from germline, CDR1 is SGHTA and CDR2 is FQGNSA. The CDR3 DNA follows: TGTGCCAGCAGCTCCCGGGTCTGGGGCTCCTATGGCTACACCTTC. Translation: CASSSRVWGSYGYTF. Using reference TRBV7-2 and TRBJ1-2 for the parts outside the CDR3, the full variable domain is GAGVSQSPSNKVTEKGKDVELRCDPISGHTALYWYRQSLGQGLEFLIYFQGNSAPDKSGLPSDRFSAERTGGSVSTLTIQRTQQEDSAVYLCASSSRVWGSYGYTFGSGTRLTVV.

This clonotype appeared once. A much larger clone lies one base from this, so it may be a read error. The CDR3 here is CASSEVVRSNQPQNF. CDR3 in DNA: TGTGCCAGCAGTGAAGTAGTCCGGAGCAATCAGCCCCAGAATTTT. The chain has TRBV6-1 and TRBJ1-5; no definite D call. The CDR3 covers 15 residues. In germline, CDR1 is MNHNS, CDR2 SASEGT.